Presented here are 6 T cell receptor beta chains from one specimen sequenced in a study of tumor-infiltrating lymphocytes in primary liver carcinoma. Blood RNA was derived from unsorted whole blood, and germline DNA was extracted too. Production of TCR beta cDNA used roughly 480 ng total RNA together with a constant-region primer. TCR beta libraries came from three nested multiplex PCR rounds using slightly modified ARM-PCR. TRBV1-TRBV30 forward primers and a C-beta reverse primer were used in the first two PCR rounds, which each ran for about 11 cycles. One entry per CDR3 protein, called by TCRdb with MiXCR from the multiplex PCR reads. The sample lists some 180,000 distinct CDR3 sequences; about 60% were seen once. The sample consisted of peripheral blood. These receptors were taken from a man in his forties with primary liver carcinoma and hepatitis B virus infection.

As regards this clonotype: This sequence may be a read error, since a much larger clone differs from it by one base. This chain uses TRBV4-2 with TRBJ2-7; D may be TRBD2 (5 bases). The ends were cut back, 3 bases at V and 0 bases at J, with 12 bases in the middle. CDR3 size: 15 residues. CDR1 and CDR2 (germline): LGHNA, YNFKEQ. CDR3 sequence reads: CASSQEALGSYEQYF. In DNA, the CDR3 is TGTGCCAGCAGCCAGGAGGCACTGGGCTCCTACGAGCAGTACTTC.

Turning to this clonotype: This may be a read error, as it is one base from a much larger clone. The chain carries TRBV11-3 and TRBJ2-3; D remains unclear. Per the germline V gene, CDR1 is SGHNT and CDR2 is YENEEA. The CDR3 extends over 14 amino acids. For the CDR3, the DNA is TGTGTCAGCGCATCCGGGCCTACGACGGATACGCAGTATTTT. Translating it yields CVSASGPTTDTQYF.

A few counts support this clonotype. The chain links TRBV6-2 or TRBV6-3 to TRBJ2-5; 7 bases agree with TRBD2. J was trimmed by 5 bases and V by 8 bases; bases with no gene match: 8. The CDR3 extends over 13 amino acids. Per the germline V gene, CDR1 is MNHEY and CDR2 is SVGEGT. CDR3 loop: CASADGRGETQYF. The CDR3, as DNA: TGTGCCAGCGCCGATGGGCGGGGGGAGACCCAGTACTTC.

This clonotype showed up many times. The chain recombines TRBV29-1 with TRBJ2-1, with D uncertain. Germline CDR1 SQVTM, CDR2 ANQGSEA. V lost 4 bases and J lost 7, with 14 bases in between. This CDR3 contains 13 residues. The CDR3 DNA is TGCAGCGTTGCCCGCCAGGTTATGAATGAGCAGTTCTTC. Residues: CSVARQVMNEQFF.

Notes on this clonotype: The CDR3 carries no conserved terminal phenylalanine or tryptophan, so it likely arises from a read error. This chain connects TRBV6-2 or TRBV6-3 to TRBJ1-2; 7 positions agree with TRBD1. Germline CDR1 MNHEY, CDR2 SVGEGT. CDR3 length: 13 amino acids. The CDR3 nucleotides read TGTGCCAGCAACCCGACAGGGAGCTATGACTACACCTAC. This gives the protein CASNPTGSYDYTY.

This clonotype was counted ten times or more. V and J are TRBV11-2 and TRBJ2-2; D is unresolved. V lost 5 bases, J lost 3 bases, and 16 bases lay in between. The CDR3 spans 16 residues. Germline-derived CDR1 and CDR2 are SGHAT and FQNNGV. Written as DNA, the CDR3 is TGTGCCAGCAGCGCAAGGTTAGGGCAGGACACCGGGGAGCTGTTTTTT. It yields the protein CASSARLGQDTGELFF.